The rows below give T cell receptor beta chains drawn from one sample of a study of cytomegalovirus exposure and HLA in healthy donors. Here immunoSEQ multiplex PCR was the method, and the copy in TCRdb shows in-frame clones only, minus some. The table records a few hundred thousand clones, 82% of them present only once. Sample: PBMCs. These receptors were collected from a woman aged 40-49 years in good health and CMV-seronegative. The CDR3 runs from the conserved cysteine through the conserved F or W. D genes are given only for firm matches. For some rows the clone size is stated as once, few or many, or as a class when expanded; others skip it.

CDR3 | DNA | D | J | size | V
CASSLGLTLGEQYF | TGTGCCAGCAGCTTGGGGTTGACTTTAGGCGAGCAGTACTTC | NA | TRBJ2-7 | once | TRBV5-4
CASSLPSGNGANVLTF | TGTGCCAGCAGTTTACCCTCAGGGAATGGGGCCAACGTCCTGACTTTC | NA | TRBJ2-6 | NA | TRBV27
CASSLGAGQGYGYTF | TGTGCCAGCAGCTTAGGAGCGGGACAGGGTTATGGCTACACCTTC | TRBD1 | TRBJ1-2 | NA | TRBV7-9
CASSLNLQGTYSYEQYF | TGTGCCAGCAGTTTGAACCTACAGGGGACTTACTCCTACGAGCAGTACTTC | NA | TRBJ2-7 | NA | TRBV27
CASSEIHQGAYNSPLHF | TGCGCCAGCAGCGAAATCCACCAGGGGGCATATAATTCACCCCTCCACTTT | TRBD1 | TRBJ1-6 | NA | TRBV5-1
CASSYLTGGYNSPLHF | TGTGCCAGCAGCTACCTCACAGGGGGCTATAATTCACCCCTCCACTTT | TRBD1 | TRBJ1-6 | once | TRBV6-5
CASSFSRSRTGSLGAFF | TGTGCCAGCAGCTTTAGCCGATCCAGGACAGGGTCCCTCGGAGCTTTCTTT | TRBD1 | TRBJ1-1 | NA | TRBV7-2
CALHGQGRGRAYNEQFF | TGTGCCTTACACGGACAGGGTCGGGGGAGGGCCTACAATGAGCAGTTCTTC | NA | TRBJ2-1 | NA | TRBV5-4
CASSPAGGELFF | TGTGCCAGCTCCCCCGCCGGGGGGGAGCTGTTTTTT | NA | TRBJ2-2 | NA | TRBV18
CASSLFGQGGTDTQYF | TGTGCCAGCAGTTTATTTGGTCAGGGAGGAACAGATACGCAGTATTTT | NA | TRBJ2-3 | NA | TRBV27
CASSRNGQGSSYTF | TGTGCCAGCTCACGGAACGGACAGGGGAGTAGCTACACCTTC | TRBD1 | TRBJ1-2 | NA | TRBV18
CASSPPFQTVQETQYF | TGTGCCAGCTCACCGCCCTTCCAGACAGTACAAGAGACCCAGTACTTC | NA | TRBJ2-5 | NA | TRBV18
CASSQGDTEAFF | TGTGCCAGCAGCCAAGGGGACACTGAAGCTTTCTTT | NA | TRBJ1-1 | NA | TRBV6-6
CASSKTSPGTNEKLFF | TGCGCCAGCAGCAAGACTAGTCCGGGCACAAATGAAAAACTGTTTTTT | NA | TRBJ1-4 | NA | TRBV5-1
CAISEAGAASTDTQYF | TGTGCCATCAGTGAGGCCGGAGCGGCGAGCACAGATACGCAGTATTTT | NA | TRBJ2-3 | NA | TRBV10-3
CASRETYRGNYGYTF | TGTGCCAGTAGAGAAACCTACAGGGGAAACTATGGCTACACCTTC | TRBD1 | TRBJ1-2 | NA | TRBV19
CASSSRTSGGIDTQYF | TGTGCCAGCAGCTCCCGGACTAGCGGGGGTATAGATACGCAGTATTTT | TRBD2 | TRBJ2-3 | NA | TRBV9
CASSQDLEAGSRNEQFF | TGTGCCAGCAGCCAAGATCTAGAGGCGGGGAGCCGCAATGAGCAGTTCTTC | NA | TRBJ2-1 | NA | TRBV14
CATSRGGTGVGETQYF | TGTGCCACCAGCAGAGGGGGGACAGGGGTCGGAGAGACCCAGTACTTC | TRBD1 | TRBJ2-5 | NA | TRBV15
CASSAQGFGQPQHF | TGTGCCAGCAGTGCACAGGGATTCGGGCAGCCCCAGCATTTT | NA | TRBJ1-5 | NA | TRBV2
CASRLREIYGYTF | TGTGCCAGCAGGCTCAGGGAAATCTATGGCTACACCTTC | NA | TRBJ1-2 | NA | TRBV5-4
CASSRPGTANYGYTF | TGCGCCAGCAGCCGTCCCGGGACAGCAAACTATGGCTACACCTTC | TRBD1 | TRBJ1-2 | NA | TRBV5-1